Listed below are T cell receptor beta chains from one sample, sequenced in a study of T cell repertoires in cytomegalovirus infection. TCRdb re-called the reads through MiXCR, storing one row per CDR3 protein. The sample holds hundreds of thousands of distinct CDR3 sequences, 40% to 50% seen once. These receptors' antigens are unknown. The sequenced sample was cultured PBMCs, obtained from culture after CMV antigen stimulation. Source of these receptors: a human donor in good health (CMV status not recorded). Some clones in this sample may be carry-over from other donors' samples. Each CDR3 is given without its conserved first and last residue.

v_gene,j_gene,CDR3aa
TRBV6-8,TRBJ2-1,ASQRSRGHGNEQF
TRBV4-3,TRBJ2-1,ASSQEGTRVQF
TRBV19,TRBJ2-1,ASSPSGGVYNEQF
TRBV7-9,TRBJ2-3,ASSGPPGFWGDTQY
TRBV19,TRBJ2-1,ASSITAGASGEQF
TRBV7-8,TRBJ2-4,ASSSRGGLGNIQY
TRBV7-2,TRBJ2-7,ASSPDRVFSYEQY
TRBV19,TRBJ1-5,ASSILGGSNQPQH
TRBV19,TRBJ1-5,ASSRVGAESNQPQH
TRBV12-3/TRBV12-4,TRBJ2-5,ASSLLAPQGGLRETQY
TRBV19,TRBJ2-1,ASSATGNEQF
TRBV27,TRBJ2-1,ASSFTRGRGNQHNEQF
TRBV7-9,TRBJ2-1,ASRSGTSGNNEQF
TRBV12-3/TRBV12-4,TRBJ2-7,ASSKRLAAEQY
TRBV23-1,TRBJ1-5,ASSRPDRGYNQPQH
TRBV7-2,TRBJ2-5,ASIEGSGGGKTQY
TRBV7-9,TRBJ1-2,ASSFTGVYGYT
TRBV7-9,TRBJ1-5,ASSLGHGSHQPQH
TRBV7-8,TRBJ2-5,ASSLAGLGGGEY
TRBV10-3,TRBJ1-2,AISDFDSNYGYT
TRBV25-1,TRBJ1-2,ASSELQTPSYGYT
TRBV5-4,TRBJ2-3,ASSPTGGQDTQY
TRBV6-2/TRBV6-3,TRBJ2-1,ASRNQVGEQF
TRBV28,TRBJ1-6,ASSFKSYSPLH
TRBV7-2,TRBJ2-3,ASSLPGETDTQY
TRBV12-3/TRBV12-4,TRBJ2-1,ASSFSPYNEQF
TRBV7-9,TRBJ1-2,ASSLNQLKPGYT
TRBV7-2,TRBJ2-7,ASSLRAGRHYEQY
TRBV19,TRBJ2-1,ASSIDRGPSYNEQF